The present TCR beta chain was sequenced within a study of monozygotic twins with inflammatory bowel disease. General observations from the study: Whereas healthy co-twins had higher TCRbeta diversity (inverse Simpson), IBD patients had lower diversity.

One entry per CDR3 protein, without DNA, is what TCRdb gives after re-calling the 5' RACE reads. Its table records about 160,000 distinct CDR3 sequences. Note on this clonotype: The antigen remains undetermined.

Germline CDR1 reads LGHNA; CDR2 reads YNFKEQ. The CDR3 is made up of 13 amino acids. The V gene is TRBV4-2, the J gene TRBJ1-1; without DNA, the TCRdb call of TRBD1 cannot be checked. Specimen: blood. This clonotype originated in a human donor with ulcerative colitis or Crohn's disease, or a healthy co-twin of an affected twin (not recorded which). The CDR3 protein is CASSQELHNRGIF.